Each of the 5 T cell receptor beta chains below was sequenced from the same sample in a study of blood T cell repertoires in COVID-19. The method was immunoSEQ multiplex PCR; TCRdb's version includes in-frame clones alone and lacks a portion of them. This table holds more than 200,000 clones, more than 75% found once. Sequencing was done on a sample of peripheral blood. The source of these receptors is an older woman with COVID-19, enrolled during active disease.

The chain uses TRBV5-1 and TRBJ2-1; 14 nucleotides line up with TRBD2. This CDR3 has 14 amino acids. J gave up 9 bases and V 4 bases, and 3 bases lay outside the gene matches. Germline lookup yields CDR1 SGHRS and CDR2 YFSETQ. Here the CDR3 reads CASSLGLAGVEQFF. CDR3 bases: TGCGCCAGCAGCCTGGGACTAGCGGGAGTTGAGCAGTTCTTC.

V gene TRBV5-1 combines with J gene TRBJ1-1, with D maybe TRBD1 (5 bases). The V gene's germline CDR1 is SGHRS and CDR2 YFSETQ. This CDR3 spans 15 amino acids. V was pared by 4 bases and J by 4 bases, with 17 bases between. This CDR3 reads CASSPNAGGGTEAFF. The CDR3 DNA is TGCGCCAGCAGCCCTAATGCGGGGGGAGGCACTGAAGCTTTCTTT.

V is TRBV28 and J is TRBJ1-1; D might be TRBD1 (5 bases). The CDR3 covers 12 residues. Germline V gives CDR1 MDHEN, CDR2 SYDVKM. Trimming removed 7 bases from V and 10 bases from J, with 16 bases in between. This CDR3 is CASIGTAGGAFF. Written as DNA, the CDR3 is TGTGCCAGCATCGGGACGGCGGGGGGAGCTTTCTTT.

This rearrangement joins TRBV18 to TRBJ1-1, with 12 bases fitting TRBD1. Germline lookup yields CDR1 KGHSH and CDR2 LQKENI. The CDR3 has 17 amino acids. V shed 4 bases, J shed 1 base, and the junction held 7 bases outside the gene matches. The CDR3 sequence: CASSRTGQGAQNTEAFF. CDR3 DNA: TGTGCCAGCTCACGCACGGGACAGGGGGCGCAGAACACTGAAGCTTTCTTT.

The gene calls are TRBV24-1 and TRBJ2-1; D gene unclear. The ends were cut back, 3 bases at V and 8 bases at J, with 4 bases in the middle. The CDR3 is made up of 11 amino acids. The V gene's germline CDR1 is KGHDR and CDR2 SFDVKD. This CDR3 reads CATSDRDEQFF. In nucleotides, the CDR3 is TGTGCCACCAGTGATCGAGATGAGCAGTTCTTC.